This T cell receptor (beta chain) was identified in a study of identical twins' blood T cells. Whole-study findings and limits: Twin similarity might stem from environmental factors, not only genetics.

In the original processing: Clonotypes per individual ranged from about 85,000 to nearly 500,000. TCRdb ran MiXCR on the 5' RACE reads and lists one entry per CDR3 protein. Here the V and J calls rest on TCRdb's processing, not on the authors' analysis. In the table there are 350,000 to 400,000 distinct CDR3 sequences, over 25% of which are singletons. CDR1 is MDHEN, CDR2 SYDVKM, per germline. The CDR3 sequence is 13 residues long. The V end was cut by 8 bases, the J end by 6 bases, with 15 bases between. Remarks on this clonotype: As yet, its antigen is unknown.

The sequence came from a woman between 18 and 55 years old in good health. The chain links TRBV28 to TRBJ2-3; tentative D call: TRBD1 (5 bases). Sequencing was performed on PBMCs. CDR3 amino acids: CASFQGGWDTQYF. The DNA for the CDR3 is TGTGCCAGCTTCCAGGGCGGTTGGGATACGCAGTATTTT. Together with reference TRBV28 and TRBJ2-3, the CDR3 gives the full variable domain: DVKVTQSSRYLVKRTGEKVFLECVQDMDHENMFWYRQDPGLGLRLIYFSYDVKMKEKGDIPEGYSVSREKKERFSLILESASTNQTSMYLCASFQGGWDTQYFGPGTRLTVL.